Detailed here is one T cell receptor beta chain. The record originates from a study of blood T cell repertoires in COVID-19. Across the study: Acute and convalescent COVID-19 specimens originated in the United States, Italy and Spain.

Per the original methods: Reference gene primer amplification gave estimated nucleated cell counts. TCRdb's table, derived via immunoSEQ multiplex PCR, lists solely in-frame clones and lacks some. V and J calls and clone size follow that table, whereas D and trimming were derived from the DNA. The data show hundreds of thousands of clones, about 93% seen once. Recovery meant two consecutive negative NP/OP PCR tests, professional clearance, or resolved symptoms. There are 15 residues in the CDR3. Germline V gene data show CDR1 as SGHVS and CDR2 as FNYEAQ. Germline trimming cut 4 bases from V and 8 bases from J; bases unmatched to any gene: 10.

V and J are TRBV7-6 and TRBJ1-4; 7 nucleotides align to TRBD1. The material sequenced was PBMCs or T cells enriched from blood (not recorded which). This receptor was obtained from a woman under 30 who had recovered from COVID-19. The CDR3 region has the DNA TGTGCCAGCAGCTCACAGGAGGGGGCGCGGGAAAAACTGTTTTTT. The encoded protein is CASSSQEGAREKLFF.